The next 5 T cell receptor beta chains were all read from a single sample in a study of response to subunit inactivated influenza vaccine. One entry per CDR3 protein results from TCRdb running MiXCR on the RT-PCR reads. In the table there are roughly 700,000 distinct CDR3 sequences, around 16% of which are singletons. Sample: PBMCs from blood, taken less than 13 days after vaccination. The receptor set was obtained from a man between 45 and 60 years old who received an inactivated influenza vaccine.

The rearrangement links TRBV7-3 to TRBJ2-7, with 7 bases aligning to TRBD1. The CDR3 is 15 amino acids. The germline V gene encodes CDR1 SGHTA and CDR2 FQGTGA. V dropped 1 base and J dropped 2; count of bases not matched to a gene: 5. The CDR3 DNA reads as TGTGCCAGCAGCTTAAGTGGGACAGAGACCTACGAGCAGTACTTC. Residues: CASSLSGTETYEQYF.

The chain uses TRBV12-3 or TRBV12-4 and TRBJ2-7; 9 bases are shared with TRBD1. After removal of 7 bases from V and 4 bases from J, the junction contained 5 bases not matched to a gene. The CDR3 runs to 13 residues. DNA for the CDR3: TGTGCCAGCACCCTACAGGGGGCTTACGAGCAGTACTTC. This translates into CASTLQGAYEQYF.

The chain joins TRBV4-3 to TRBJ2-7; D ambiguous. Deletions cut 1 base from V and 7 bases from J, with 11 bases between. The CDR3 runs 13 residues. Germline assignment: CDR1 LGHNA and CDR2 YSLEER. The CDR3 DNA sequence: TGCGCCAGCAGCCAAGGGCAGTTTGGGGAGCAGTACTTC. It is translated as CASSQGQFGEQYF.

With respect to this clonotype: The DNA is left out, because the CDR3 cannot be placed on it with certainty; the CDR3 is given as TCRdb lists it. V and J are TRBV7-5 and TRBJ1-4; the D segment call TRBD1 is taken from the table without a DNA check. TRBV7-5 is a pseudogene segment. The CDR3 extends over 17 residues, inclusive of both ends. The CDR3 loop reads CISVPEAPGATNEKLFF.

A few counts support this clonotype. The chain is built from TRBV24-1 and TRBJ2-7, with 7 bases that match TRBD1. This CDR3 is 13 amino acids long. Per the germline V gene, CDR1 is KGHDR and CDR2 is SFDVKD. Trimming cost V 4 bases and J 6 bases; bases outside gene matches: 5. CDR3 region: CATSDLNRGEQYF. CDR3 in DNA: TGTGCCACCAGTGACCTCAACAGGGGCGAGCAGTACTTC.